What follows are 21 T cell receptor beta chains derived from one specimen sequenced in a study of blood T cell repertoires in COVID-19 (dated by TCRdb to between 2020 and 2021). Library preparation used the immunoSEQ multiplex PCR assay. Imported from immuneACCESS, the table was reduced by TCRdb to in-frame sequences with V and J called. These copies leave out some clones; in studies compared against another copy, an unresolved V gene accounts for under half, and the cause of the remainder is not known. In all, the sample holds about 250,000 clones, and 80% to 90% of those were seen once. Roughly 4.3% of the sample lies in the top ten. The sequenced sample consisted of PBMCs or T cells enriched from blood (not recorded which). These receptors were taken from a woman in her 30s who had recovered from COVID-19.

The chain employs TRBV5-1 and TRBJ2-5; TRBD1 matches at 8 bases. CDR3 length: 18 amino acids. The germline gives CDR1 SGHRS, CDR2 YFSETQ. The V gene end was trimmed by 4 bases and the J gene end by 5 bases; junction bases not matched to a gene: 19. The CDR3 here is CASSLGAITGGWLETQYF. DNA of the CDR3: TGCGCCAGCAGCCTTGGGGCGATAACAGGGGGATGGTTGGAGACCCAGTACTTC.

The chain links TRBV11-2 to TRBJ2-3; a weak D match, TRBD1 (5 bases). CDR1 is SGHAT and CDR2 is FQNNGV in the germline V gene. V was clipped by 7 bases and J by 0 bases, with 11 bases between them. CDR3 length: 14 residues. In nucleotides, the CDR3 is TGTGCCAGCAAGACAGTTCCTAGCACAGATACGCAGTATTTT. This gives the protein CASKTVPSTDTQYF.

The count of this clone is one. J is TRBJ1-4 and V is TRBV27; D may be TRBD1 (5 bases). Between the trimmed V and J ends, which lost 11 bases and 6 bases, there was a span of 13 bases. The CDR3 covers 12 residues. Germline values: CDR1 MNHEY, CDR2 SMNVEV (reference sequence). CDR3 amino acids: CALWGGDEKLFF. The CDR3 DNA reads as TGTGCCCTCTGGGGGGGGGATGAAAAACTGTTTTTT.

CDR3 protein: CASTNLAGGRTEAFF. In DNA, the CDR3 is TGTGCCAGCACCAATCTGGCAGGGGGCCGGACTGAAGCTTTCTTT. This rearrangement joins TRBV5-4 to TRBJ1-1, with TRBD1 matching over 8 bases. V shed 6 bases and J 5 bases; nucleotides not matched to a gene: 12. The germline V gene encodes CDR1 SGHNT and CDR2 YYREEE (reference sequence). This CDR3 is 15 amino acids long.

This clone came up once. The V and J genes are TRBV9 and TRBJ2-1; 11 nucleotides align to TRBD2. With 2 bases clipped from V and 4 bases from J, the junction kept 2 bases outside the gene matches. This CDR3 comprises 15 residues. Germline V gene data show CDR1 as SGDLS and CDR2 as YYNGEE. CDR3: CASSVTSGAYNEQFF. DNA of the CDR3: TGTGCCAGCAGCGTGACTAGCGGGGCTTACAATGAGCAGTTCTTC.

The chain combines TRBV4-1 with TRBJ2-4; 10 nucleotides agree with TRBD2. The CDR3 length is 16 residues. Germline values: CDR1 MGHRA, CDR2 YSYEKL. Germline trimming cut 0 bases from V and 7 bases from J; bases unmatched to any gene: 6. As DNA, the CDR3 is TGCGCCAGCAGCCAAGATCATGGGACTAGCGTGAACATTCAGTACTTC. This sequence encodes CASSQDHGTSVNIQYF.

The chain combines TRBV6-5 with TRBJ1-6; 9 bases line up with TRBD1. The germline gives CDR1 MNHEY, CDR2 SVGAGI. The CDR3 totals 13 residues. Trimming took 4 bases from V and 12 from J; bases not matched to a gene: 4. The CDR3 DNA is TGTGCCAGCAGTTGGGGACAGGGAAAACCCCTCCACTTT. It specifies CASSWGQGKPLHF.

This chain joins TRBV10-1 and TRBJ1-1; D possibly corresponds to TRBD1 (5 bases). CDR1 is WNHNN, CDR2 SYGVQD, per germline (reference sequence). V was pared by 5 bases and J by 1 base, with 11 bases between. The CDR3 is 14 amino acids. CDR3 loop: CASSWGTGNTEAFF. CDR3 bases: TGCGCCAGCAGTTGGGGCACGGGGAACACTGAAGCTTTCTTT.

The genes are TRBV14 and TRBJ2-2, with D perhaps matching TRBD1 (6 bases). Germline CDR1 is SGHDN and CDR2 is FVKESK. The CDR3 has 15 amino acids. Deletions cut 2 bases from V and 3 bases from J, with 10 bases between. CDR3 DNA: TGTGCCAGCAGCCAACTAGGACAGTACACCGGGGAGCTGTTTTTT. The encoded protein is CASSQLGQYTGELFF.

This sequence joins TRBV3-1 (or the pseudogene TRBV3-2) and TRBJ2-5; 10 bases are a match to TRBD1. Trimming at V came to 4 bases and at J to 1 base, leaving 6 bases not matched to a gene. The CDR3 contains 16 residues. Per the germline V gene, CDR1 is LGHDT and CDR2 is YNNKEL (reference sequence). CDR3 coding DNA: TGTGCCAGCAGCCGAAGGACAGGGGGGGTCCAAGAGACCCAGTACTTC. Translating it yields CASSRRTGGVQETQYF.

The chain has TRBV4-1 and TRBJ2-2, with 7 bases lining up with TRBD2. V dropped 3 bases and J dropped 6; count of bases not matched to a gene: 13. Germline-derived CDR1 and CDR2 are MGHRA and YSYEKL. The CDR3 length is 17 residues. CDR3: CASSHSVGRGGPGELFF. The CDR3 bases are TGCGCCAGCAGCCATTCCGTGGGGAGGGGAGGACCCGGGGAGCTGTTTTTT.

This clone was counted a few times. This rearrangement joins TRBV2 to TRBJ1-3; D gene unclear. The CDR3 length is 14 residues. CDR1 SNHLY and CDR2 FYNNEI come from the germline V gene. V lost 4 bases and J lost 0, with 7 bases in between. CDR3 nucleotides: TGTGCCAGCAGTGCTGACAACTCTGGAAACACCATATATTTT. This encodes CASSADNSGNTIYF.

The chain recombines TRBV19 with TRBJ2-1; TRBD2 is a possible D gene (6 bases). The germline CDR1 and CDR2 sequences are LNHDA and SQIVND (reference sequence). The germline V and J ends were trimmed by 5 bases and 9 bases, with 14 bases remaining between them. This CDR3 is built from 13 residues. CDR3 residues: CASSSRLVSEQFF. CDR3 in DNA: TGTGCCAGTAGTTCCCGACTAGTCAGTGAGCAGTTCTTC.

V gene TRBV28 combines with J gene TRBJ2-7; 7 bases match TRBD1. Trimming removed 8 bases from V and 3 bases from J; junction bases left unmatched: 7. This CDR3 is 13 amino acids long. Germline V gives CDR1 MDHEN, CDR2 SYDVKM. CDR3 amino acids: CASGGQSYYEQYF. The CDR3 DNA sequence: TGTGCCAGCGGGGGACAGTCTTACTACGAGCAGTACTTC.

The chain carries TRBV7-2 and TRBJ2-7; D perhaps matches TRBD2 (6 bases). The CDR3 covers 14 residues. From germline, CDR1 is SGHTA and CDR2 FQGNSA. Trimming removed 5 bases at V and 3 bases at J, with 14 bases between. The CDR3 nucleotides are TGTGCCAGCAGCGTTACGGGACTTTACTACGAGCAGTACTTC. This encodes CASSVTGLYYEQYF.

The rearrangement links TRBV2 to TRBJ1-2, with 7 bases aligning to TRBD1. CDR3 length: 14 residues. CDR1 is SNHLY, CDR2 FYNNEI, per germline. The V segment lost 8 bases and the J segment 4 bases; nucleotides outside the gene matches: 10. CDR3 protein: CASGWTGVSYGYTF. The CDR3 nucleotides are TGTGCCAGCGGATGGACAGGAGTCTCCTATGGCTACACCTTC.

The chain is built from TRBV12-3 or TRBV12-4 and TRBJ2-7, with D perhaps matching TRBD1 (6 bases). The germline V and J ends were trimmed by 9 bases and 4 bases, with 13 bases remaining between them. The CDR3 runs 12 residues. CDR3 coding DNA: TGTGCCAGTCGACAGGACCCGTACGAGCAGTACTTC. It specifies CASRQDPYEQYF.

The chain has TRBV27 and TRBJ1-5; D gene ambiguous. The CDR3 totals 13 residues. Germline assignment: CDR1 MNHEY and CDR2 SMNVEV (reference sequence). V lost 6 bases to trimming and J lost 5 bases, with 11 bases between them. CDR3 DNA sequence: TGTGCCAGCAGACCTACTAATTATCAGCCCCAGCATTTT. The encoded protein is CASRPTNYQPQHF.

The chain combines TRBV7-8 with TRBJ2-5, with 8 bases that match TRBD2. Trimming cost V 6 bases and J 5 bases; bases outside gene matches: 2. This CDR3 has 12 residues. The germline V gene encodes CDR1 SGHVS and CDR2 FQNEAQ. CDR3 residues: CASRSGGETQYF. DNA of the CDR3: TGTGCCAGCAGGTCGGGGGGGGAGACCCAGTACTTC.

V usage is TRBV7-2 and J usage is TRBJ1-6; D gene unclear. The CDR3 consists of 12 residues. Germline assignment: CDR1 SGHTA and CDR2 FQGNSA. V dropped 2 bases and J dropped 8 bases, with 4 bases sitting between them. CDR3 in amino acids: CASSLPYSPLHF. CDR3 nucleotides: TGTGCCAGCAGCTTACCGTATTCACCCCTCCACTTT.

The V and J genes are TRBV10-3 and TRBJ2-7, with TRBD1 as a possible D gene (5 bases). The V end was cut by 6 bases, the J end by 2 bases, with 20 bases between. From germline, CDR1 is ENHRY and CDR2 SYGVKD. This CDR3 spans 16 amino acids. CDR3 nucleotide sequence: TGTGCCATCAGGCGAGCCAACAGGACACCAGCCTACGAGCAGTACTTC. As protein: CAIRRANRTPAYEQYF.